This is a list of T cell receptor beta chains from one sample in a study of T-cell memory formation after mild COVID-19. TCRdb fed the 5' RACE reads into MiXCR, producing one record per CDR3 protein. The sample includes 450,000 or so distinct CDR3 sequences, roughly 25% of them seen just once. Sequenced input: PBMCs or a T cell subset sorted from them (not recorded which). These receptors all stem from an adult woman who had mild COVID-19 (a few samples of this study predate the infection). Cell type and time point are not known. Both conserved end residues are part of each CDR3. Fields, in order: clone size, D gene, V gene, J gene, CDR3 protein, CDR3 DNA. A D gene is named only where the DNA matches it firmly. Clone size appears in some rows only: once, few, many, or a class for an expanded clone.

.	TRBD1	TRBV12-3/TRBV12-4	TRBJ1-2	CAIGGQSLTLSNGYTF	TGTGCCATCGGGGGACAGTCACTAACTCTGTCCAATGGCTACACCTTC
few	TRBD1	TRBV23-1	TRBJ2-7	CASSQSPGQVYEQYF	TGCGCCAGCAGTCAATCGCCGGGACAGGTCTACGAGCAGTACTTC
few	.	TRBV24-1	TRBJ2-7	CATSGKGGYEQYF	TGTGCCACCAGTGGTAAAGGGGGCTACGAGCAGTACTTC
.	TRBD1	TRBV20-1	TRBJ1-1	CSARTETGADTEAFF	TGCAGTGCTAGGACGGAGACAGGGGCTGACACTGAAGCTTTCTTT
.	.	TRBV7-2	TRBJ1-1	CASSLALKATEAFF	TGTGCCAGCAGCTTAGCGCTGAAGGCCACTGAAGCTTTCTTT
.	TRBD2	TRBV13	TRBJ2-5	CASSTRGGGREETQYF	TGTGCCAGCAGCACCCGTGGTGGCGGGAGGGAAGAGACCCAGTACTTC
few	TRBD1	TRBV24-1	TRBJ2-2	CATSEKDRVTGELFF	TGTGCCACCAGTGAGAAGGACAGGGTCACCGGGGAGCTGTTTTTT
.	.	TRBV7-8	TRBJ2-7	CASRHRLSYEQYF	TGTGCCAGCAGACACAGGCTCTCCTACGAGCAGTACTTC
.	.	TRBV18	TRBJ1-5	CASSPPGLLGTLARNQPQHF	TGTGCCAGCTCACCCCCGGGTCTCCTGGGGACACTAGCACGCAATCAGCCCCAGCATTTT
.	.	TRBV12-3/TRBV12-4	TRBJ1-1	CASTGRRDTEAFF	TGTGCCAGTACCGGGAGGAGGGACACTGAAGCTTTCTTT
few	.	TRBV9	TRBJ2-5	CASSTGTIQETQYF	TGTGCCAGCAGCACCGGGACCATCCAAGAGACCCAGTACTTC
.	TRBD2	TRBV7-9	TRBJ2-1	CASSLTQRGYNEQFF	TGTGCCAGCAGCTTAACCCAGCGGGGCTACAATGAGCAGTTCTTC
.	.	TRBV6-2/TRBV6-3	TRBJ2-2	CASSYLSYAGELFF	TGTGCCAGCAGTTACTTATCCTACGCCGGGGAGCTGTTTTTT
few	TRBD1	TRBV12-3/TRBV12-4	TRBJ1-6	CASSLEGATYSPLHF	TGTGCCAGCAGTTTAGAGGGGGCCACCTATTCACCCCTCCACTTT
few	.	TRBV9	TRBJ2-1	CASSVGLNEQFF	TGTGCCAGCAGCGTAGGACTAAATGAGCAGTTCTTC
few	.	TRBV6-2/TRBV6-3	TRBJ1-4	CASSYGTTNEKLFF	TGTGCCAGCAGTTACGGAACAACTAATGAAAAACTGTTTTTT
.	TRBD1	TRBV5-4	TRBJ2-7	CVSSWRGHGQGYEQYF	TGTGTCAGCAGCTGGAGGGGCCATGGACAGGGCTACGAGCAGTACTTC
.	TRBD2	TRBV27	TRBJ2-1	CASGTSGKYNEQFF	TGTGCCAGCGGGACTAGCGGGAAATACAATGAGCAGTTCTTC
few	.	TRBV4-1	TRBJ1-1	CASSQELGGTEAFF	TGCGCCAGCAGCCAAGAGTTGGGGGGCACTGAAGCTTTCTTT
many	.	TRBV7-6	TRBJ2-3	CASSLAGYTDTQYF	TGTGCCAGCAGCTTGGCGGGATACACAGATACGCAGTATTTT
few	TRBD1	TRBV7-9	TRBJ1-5	CASSLKAPGQGAHSNQPQHF	TGTGCCAGCAGCCTAAAAGCCCCGGGACAGGGGGCCCATAGCAATCAGCCCCAGCATTTT
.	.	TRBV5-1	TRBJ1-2	CASSLSDSPYGYTF	TGCGCCAGCAGCTTGTCTGACAGCCCCTATGGCTACACCTTC
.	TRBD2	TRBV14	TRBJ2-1	CASSQLAGVGAEQFF	TGTGCCAGCAGCCAGCTAGCGGGAGTAGGCGCTGAGCAGTTCTTC
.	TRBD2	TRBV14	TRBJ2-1	CASSPRLAGGSEQFF	TGTGCCAGCAGCCCACGACTAGCGGGAGGGAGTGAGCAGTTCTTC
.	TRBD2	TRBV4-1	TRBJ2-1	CASSRTSGAYNEQFF	TGCGCCAGCTCCCGGACTAGCGGAGCCTACAATGAGCAGTTCTTC
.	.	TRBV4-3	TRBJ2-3	CASSQDGAFGTDTQYF	TGCGCCAGCAGCCAAGATGGAGCGTTCGGCACAGATACGCAGTATTTT
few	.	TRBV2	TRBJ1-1	CASKREADTEAFF	TGTGCCAGCAAAAGGGAGGCAGACACTGAAGCTTTCTTT
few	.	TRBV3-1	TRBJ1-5	CASSQRTEYSNQPQHF	TGTGCCAGCAGCCAGCGGACAGAGTATAGCAATCAGCCCCAGCATTTT
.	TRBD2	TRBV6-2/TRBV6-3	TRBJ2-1	CASSYPLTGGSYNEQFF	TGTGCCAGCAGTTACCCCTTGACGGGGGGCTCCTACAATGAGCAGTTCTTC
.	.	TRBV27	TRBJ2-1	CASSPRGGSGREQFF	TGTGCCAGCAGTCCCCGAGGGGGTAGCGGCAGGGAGCAGTTCTTC
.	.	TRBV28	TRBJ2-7	CASSPRGPLPYEQYF	TGTGCCAGCAGCCCGAGGGGTCCTTTGCCCTACGAGCAGTACTTC
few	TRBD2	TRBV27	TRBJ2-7	CASSPGTISYEQYF	TGTGCCAGCAGTCCAGGGACTATCTCCTACGAGCAGTACTTC
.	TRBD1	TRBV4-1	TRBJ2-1	CASSPTGARANEQFF	TGCGCCAGCAGCCCGACAGGGGCGAGGGCCAATGAGCAGTTCTTC
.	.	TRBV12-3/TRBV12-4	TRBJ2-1	CASSPGGSVSYNEQFF	TGTGCCAGCAGCCCCGGGGGTAGCGTATCCTACAATGAGCAGTTCTTC
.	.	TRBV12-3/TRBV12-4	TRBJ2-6	CASSPNTGGANVLTF	TGTGCCAGCAGCCCCAATACGGGGGGGGCCAACGTCCTGACTTTC
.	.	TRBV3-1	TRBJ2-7	CASSQGFGTYEQYF	TGTGCCAGCAGCCAGGGCTTTGGGACCTACGAGCAGTACTTC
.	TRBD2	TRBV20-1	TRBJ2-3	CSAPGLADDTQYF	TGCAGTGCTCCGGGACTAGCGGATGATACGCAGTATTTT
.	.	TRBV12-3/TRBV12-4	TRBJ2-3	CASSPGGPAQYF	TGTGCCAGCAGCCCCGGCGGGCCGGCTCAGTATTTT
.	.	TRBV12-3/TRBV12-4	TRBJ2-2	CASSLHPTGLNTGELFF	TGTGCCAGCAGTTTACATCCCACCGGACTTAACACCGGGGAGCTGTTTTTT
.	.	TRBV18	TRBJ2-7	CASSFSERYEQYF	TGTGCCAGCTCATTCTCCGAGAGATACGAGCAGTACTTC
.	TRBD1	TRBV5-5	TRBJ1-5	CASSLRDRGGNQPQHF	TGTGCCAGCAGCTTGCGGGACAGGGGGGGAAATCAGCCCCAGCATTTT
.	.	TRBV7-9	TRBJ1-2	CASSLAAAGRIHYGYTF	TGTGCCAGCAGCTTAGCGGCGGCAGGGAGAATTCACTATGGCTACACCTTC